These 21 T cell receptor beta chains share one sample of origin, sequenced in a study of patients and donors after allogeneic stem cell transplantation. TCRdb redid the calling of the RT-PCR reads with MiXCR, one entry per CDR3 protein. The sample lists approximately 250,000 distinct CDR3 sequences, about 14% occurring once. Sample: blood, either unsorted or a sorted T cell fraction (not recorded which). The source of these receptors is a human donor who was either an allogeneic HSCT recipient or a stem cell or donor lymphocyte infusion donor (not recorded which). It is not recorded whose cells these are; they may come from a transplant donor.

The CDR3 nucleotides read TGCGCCAGCAGCCCTAACCGTGGCGGGGACGATGAGCAGTTCTTC. This gives the protein CASSPNRGGDDEQFF. The V gene is TRBV5-1, the J gene TRBJ2-1, with TRBD2 as a possible D gene (6 bases). The CDR3 is 15 residues long. V was clipped by 4 bases and J by 8 bases, with 19 bases between them. The germline CDR1 and CDR2 sequences are SGHRS and YFSETQ.

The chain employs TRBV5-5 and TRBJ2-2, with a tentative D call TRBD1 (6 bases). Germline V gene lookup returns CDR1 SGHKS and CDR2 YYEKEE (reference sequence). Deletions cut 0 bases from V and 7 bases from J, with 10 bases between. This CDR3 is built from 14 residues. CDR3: CASSLDRVDGELFF. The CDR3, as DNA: TGTGCCAGCAGCTTGGACAGGGTGGACGGGGAGCTGTTTTTT. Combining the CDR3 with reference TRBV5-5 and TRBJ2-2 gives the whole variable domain DAGVTQSPTHLIKTRGQQVTLRCSPISGHKSVSWYQQVLGQGPQFIFQYYEKEERGRGNFPDRFSARQFPNYSSELNVNALLLGDSALYLCASSLDRVDGELFFGEGSRLTVL.

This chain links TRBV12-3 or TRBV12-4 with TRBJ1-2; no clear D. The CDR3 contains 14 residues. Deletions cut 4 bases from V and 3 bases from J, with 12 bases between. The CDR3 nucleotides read TGTGCCAGCAGTTCCCCCCGGGTCTACTATGGCTACACCTTC. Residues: CASSSPRVYYGYTF.

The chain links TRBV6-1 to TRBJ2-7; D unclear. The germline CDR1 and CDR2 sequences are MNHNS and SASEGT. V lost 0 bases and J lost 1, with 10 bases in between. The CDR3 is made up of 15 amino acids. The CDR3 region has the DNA TGTGCCAGCAGTGAAGCGCTTCGGGTTTCCTACGAGCAGTACTTC. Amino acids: CASSEALRVSYEQYF.

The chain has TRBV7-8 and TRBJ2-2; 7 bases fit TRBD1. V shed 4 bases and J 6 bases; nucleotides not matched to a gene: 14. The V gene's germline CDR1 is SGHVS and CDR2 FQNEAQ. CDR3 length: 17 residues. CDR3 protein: CASSSEPGQRRAGELFF. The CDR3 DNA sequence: TGTGCCAGCAGCTCCGAACCGGGACAGCGTAGGGCCGGGGAGCTGTTTTTT.

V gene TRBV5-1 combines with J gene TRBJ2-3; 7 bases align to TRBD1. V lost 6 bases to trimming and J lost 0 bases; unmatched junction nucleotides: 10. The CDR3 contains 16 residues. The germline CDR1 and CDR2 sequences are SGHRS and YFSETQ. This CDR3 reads CASTLNRGASTDTQYF. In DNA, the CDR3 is TGCGCCAGCACCTTAAACAGGGGCGCTAGCACAGATACGCAGTATTTT. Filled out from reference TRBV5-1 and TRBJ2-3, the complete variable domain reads KAGVTQTPRYLIKTRGQQVTLSCSPISGHRSVSWYQQTPGQGLQFLFEYFSETQRNKGNFPGRFSGRQFSNSRSEMNVSTLELGDSALYLCASTLNRGASTDTQYFGPGTRLTVL.

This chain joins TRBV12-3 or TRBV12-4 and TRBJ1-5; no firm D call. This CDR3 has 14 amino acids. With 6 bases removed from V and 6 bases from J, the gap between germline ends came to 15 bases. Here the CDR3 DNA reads TGTGCCAGCAGATGGACCGGGTTGAGTCAGCCCCAGCATTTT. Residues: CASRWTGLSQPQHF.

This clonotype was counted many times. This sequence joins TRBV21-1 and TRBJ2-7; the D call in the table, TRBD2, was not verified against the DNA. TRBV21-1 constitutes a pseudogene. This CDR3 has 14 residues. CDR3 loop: CATTLPTETYEQYF. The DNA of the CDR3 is TGTGCCACCACCCTCCCTACAGAGACCTACGAGCAGTACTTC.

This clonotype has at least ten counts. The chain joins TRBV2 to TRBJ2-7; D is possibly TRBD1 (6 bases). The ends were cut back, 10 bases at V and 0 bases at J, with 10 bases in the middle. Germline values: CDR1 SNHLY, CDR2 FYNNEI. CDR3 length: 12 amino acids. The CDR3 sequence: CATTGSSYEQYF. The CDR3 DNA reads TGTGCCACCACAGGGAGCTCCTACGAGCAGTACTTC.

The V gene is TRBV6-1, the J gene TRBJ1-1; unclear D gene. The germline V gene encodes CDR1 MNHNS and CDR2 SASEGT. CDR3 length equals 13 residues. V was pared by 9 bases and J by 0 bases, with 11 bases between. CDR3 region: CASKTRVNTEAFF. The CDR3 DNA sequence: TGTGCCAGTAAGACAAGAGTGAACACTGAAGCTTTCTTT.

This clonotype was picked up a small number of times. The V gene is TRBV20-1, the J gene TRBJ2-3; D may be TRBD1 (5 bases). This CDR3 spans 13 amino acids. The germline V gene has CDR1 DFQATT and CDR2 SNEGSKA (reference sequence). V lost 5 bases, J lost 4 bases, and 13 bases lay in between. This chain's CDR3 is CSAFQGSADTQYF. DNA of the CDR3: TGCAGTGCTTTTCAGGGTTCCGCAGATACGCAGTATTTT.

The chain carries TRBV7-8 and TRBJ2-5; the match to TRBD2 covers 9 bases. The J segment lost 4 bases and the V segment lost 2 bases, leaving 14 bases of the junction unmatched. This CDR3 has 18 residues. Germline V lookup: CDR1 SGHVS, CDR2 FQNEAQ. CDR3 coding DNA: TGTGCCAGCAGCTTACCGAGGAGGTTAGCGGGAGCGGGAGAGACCCAGTACTTC. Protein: CASSLPRRLAGAGETQYF.

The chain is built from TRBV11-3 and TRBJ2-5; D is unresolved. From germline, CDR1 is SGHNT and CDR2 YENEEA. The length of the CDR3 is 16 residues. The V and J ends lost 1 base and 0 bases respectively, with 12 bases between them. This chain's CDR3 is CASSLARNRHQETQYF. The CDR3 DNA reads TGTGCCAGCAGCTTAGCTCGGAATAGGCACCAAGAGACCCAGTACTTC.

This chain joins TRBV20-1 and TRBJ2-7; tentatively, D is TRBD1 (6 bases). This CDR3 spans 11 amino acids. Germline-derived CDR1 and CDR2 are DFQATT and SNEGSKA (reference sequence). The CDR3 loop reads CSVEGVYEQYF. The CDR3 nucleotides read TGCAGCGTTGAGGGGGTCTACGAGCAGTACTTC.

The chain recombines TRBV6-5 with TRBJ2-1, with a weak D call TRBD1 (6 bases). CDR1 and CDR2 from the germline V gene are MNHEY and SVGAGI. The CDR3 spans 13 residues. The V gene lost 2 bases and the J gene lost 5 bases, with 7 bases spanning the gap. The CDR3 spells CASSYAGDNEQFF. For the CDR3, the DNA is TGTGCCAGCAGTTACGCAGGGGACAATGAGCAGTTCTTC.

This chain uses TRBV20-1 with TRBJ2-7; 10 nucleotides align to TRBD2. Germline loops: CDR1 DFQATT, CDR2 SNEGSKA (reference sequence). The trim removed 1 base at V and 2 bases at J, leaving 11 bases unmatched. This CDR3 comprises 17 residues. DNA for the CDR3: TGCAGTGCTAGAGCTATTGGACTAGCGGACGGAACCTACGAGCAGTACTTC. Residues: CSARAIGLADGTYEQYF.

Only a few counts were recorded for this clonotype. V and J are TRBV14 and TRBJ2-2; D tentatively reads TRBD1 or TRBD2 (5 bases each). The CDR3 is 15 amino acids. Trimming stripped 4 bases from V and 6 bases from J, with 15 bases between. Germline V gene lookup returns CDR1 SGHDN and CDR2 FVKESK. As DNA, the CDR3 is TGTGCCAGCAGCCGGCTAGGAGAGGGGTCCGGGGAGCTGTTTTTT. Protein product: CASSRLGEGSGELFF.

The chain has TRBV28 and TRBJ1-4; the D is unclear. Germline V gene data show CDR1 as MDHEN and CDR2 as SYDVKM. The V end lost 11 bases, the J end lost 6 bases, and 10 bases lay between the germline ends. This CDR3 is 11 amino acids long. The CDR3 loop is CAVSEYEKLFF. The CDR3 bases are TGTGCCGTTTCTGAGTATGAAAAACTGTTTTTT.

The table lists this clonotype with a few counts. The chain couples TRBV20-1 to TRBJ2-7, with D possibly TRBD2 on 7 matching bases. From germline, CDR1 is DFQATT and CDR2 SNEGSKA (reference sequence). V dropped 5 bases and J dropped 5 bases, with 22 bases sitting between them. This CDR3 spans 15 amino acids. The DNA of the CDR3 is TGCAGTGCTGCCCCTGAAGGGGGGGCCGGAGACGAGCAGTACTTC. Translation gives CSAAPEGGAGDEQYF.

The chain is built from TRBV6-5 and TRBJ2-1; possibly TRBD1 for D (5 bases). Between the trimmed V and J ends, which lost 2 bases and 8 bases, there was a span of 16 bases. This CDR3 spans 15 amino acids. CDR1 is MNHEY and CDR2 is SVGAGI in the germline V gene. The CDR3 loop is CASSYLRGARYEQFF. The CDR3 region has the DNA TGTGCCAGCAGTTACCTCCGTGGGGCGCGGTATGAGCAGTTCTTC.

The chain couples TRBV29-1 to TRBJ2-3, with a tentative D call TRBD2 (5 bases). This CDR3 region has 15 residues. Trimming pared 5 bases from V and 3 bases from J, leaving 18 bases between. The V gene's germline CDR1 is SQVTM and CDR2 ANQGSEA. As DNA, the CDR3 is TGCAGCGTTACGGGATTACTAGTAGGGACAGATACGCAGTATTTT. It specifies CSVTGLLVGTDTQYF.